This is a list of T cell receptor beta chains from one sample in a study of cytomegalovirus exposure and HLA in healthy donors. Clones were sequenced by immunoSEQ multiplex PCR, and TCRdb holds only the in-frame ones, with some missing. This sample has more than 110,000 clones; 8.5% to 10% occur once, and the top ten carry under 2%. Sequenced sample: PBMCs. The receptors here all came from a man between 50 and 59 years old in good health and CMV-seronegative. Each CDR3 is given with its conserved first and last residue. The order of the fields is J gene, clone size, D gene, V gene, CDR3 length, CDR3 protein, CDR3 DNA. D genes are given only for firm matches. Some rows have no size entry. The others give once, few or many, or a class for an expanded clone.

TRBJ2-3,.,TRBD2,TRBV5-1,18,CASSLHGTSGSSTDTQYF,TGCGCCAGCAGCTTGCACGGGACTAGCGGATCTAGCACAGATACGCAGTATTTT
TRBJ2-5,few,TRBD2,TRBV27,14,CASSLTSAEETQYF,TGTGCCAGCAGCCTGACTAGCGCGGAAGAGACCCAGTACTTC
TRBJ2-1,.,TRBD2,TRBV7-8,17,CASSTGGLARSYNEQFF,TGTGCCAGCAGCACCGGTGGACTAGCAAGGTCCTACAATGAGCAGTTCTTC
TRBJ2-5,few,.,TRBV19,14,CASSSTGTRETQYF,TGTGCCAGTAGTTCCACCGGGACAAGGGAGACCCAGTACTTC
TRBJ1-1,few,TRBD1,TRBV11-2,15,CASSPGQGWSTEAFF,TGTGCCAGCAGCCCCGGACAGGGATGGAGCACTGAAGCTTTCTTT
TRBJ1-2,few,.,TRBV9,12,CASSLQGYGYTF,TGTGCCAGCAGCCTCCAGGGGTATGGCTACACCTTC
TRBJ1-1,few,.,TRBV11-2,16,CASSLAAGVARTEAFF,TGTGCCAGCAGCTTAGCGGCGGGGGTGGCTCGGACTGAAGCTTTCTTT
TRBJ1-1,few,.,TRBV11-2,14,CASSLGGGDTEAFF,TGTGCCAGCAGCTTAGGGGGGGGAGACACTGAAGCTTTCTTT
TRBJ1-2,few,TRBD1,TRBV7-6,15,CASSLAGQGNYGYTF,TGTGCCAGCAGCTTAGCCGGACAGGGGAACTATGGCTACACCTTC
TRBJ2-3,few,.,TRBV30,15,CAWNPGGSIVDTQYF,TGTGCCTGGAACCCCGGCGGTAGTATAGTAGATACGCAGTATTTT
TRBJ2-3,few,TRBD2,TRBV30,17,CAWSGGLAGRGTDTQYF,TGTGCCTGGAGTGGCGGACTAGCGGGACGAGGCACAGATACGCAGTATTTT
TRBJ1-6,few,.,TRBV14,15,CASSQVGGENSPLHF,TGTGCCAGCAGCCAAGTTGGCGGGGAGAATTCACCCCTCCACTTT
TRBJ1-1,few,.,TRBV2,14,CASSDPRGNTEAFF,TGTGCCAGCAGTGACCCAAGGGGAAACACTGAAGCTTTCTTT
TRBJ2-6,few,TRBD2,TRBV29-1,20,CSVEGVGLAGPSSGANVLTF,TGCAGCGTTGAAGGGGTGGGACTAGCGGGACCAAGCTCTGGGGCCAACGTCCTGACTTTC
TRBJ1-2,few,.,TRBV7-8,13,CASSLDKYKGYTF,TGTGCCAGCAGCTTAGATAAATACAAGGGCTACACCTTC
TRBJ1-1,.,.,TRBV6-1,13,CASTQGQNTEAFF,TGTGCCAGTACCCAGGGGCAGAACACTGAAGCTTTCTTT
TRBJ2-1,few,.,TRBV6-1,13,CASTRLTYNEQFF,TGTGCCAGCACCCGACTAACCTACAATGAGCAGTTCTTC
TRBJ2-3,.,TRBD2,TRBV11-2,13,CASSLGLADTQYF,TGTGCCAGCAGCTTAGGGCTAGCGGACACGCAGTATTTT
TRBJ1-3,few,.,TRBV7-8,14,CASSSRSEGNTIYF,TGTGCCAGCAGTAGTAGGAGCGAAGGAAACACCATATATTTT
TRBJ2-5,few,TRBD1,TRBV9,18,CASSVGNYDRVAKETQYF,TGTGCCAGCAGCGTAGGGAACTACGACAGGGTTGCTAAAGAGACCCAGTACTTC
TRBJ2-2,few,TRBD2,TRBV5-4,15,CASSHPSGGAGELFF,TGTGCCAGCAGCCACCCTAGCGGGGGGGCCGGGGAGCTGTTTTTT
TRBJ1-4,few,TRBD1,TRBV5-1,17,CASSLVRGRNSNEKLFF,TGCGCCAGCAGCTTGGTCAGGGGGCGAAACTCGAATGAAAAACTGTTTTTT
TRBJ2-2,.,.,TRBV19,15,CASSITGTNTGELFF,TGTGCCAGTAGTATAACGGGGACGAACACCGGGGAGCTGTTTTTT
TRBJ2-1,few,TRBD2,TRBV5-1,17,CASSPLLAGEAYNEQFF,TGCGCCAGCAGCCCCCTACTAGCGGGAGAGGCCTACAATGAGCAGTTCTTC
TRBJ1-3,.,TRBD1,TRBV6-1,13,CASSDRARNTIYF,TGTGCCAGCAGCGACAGGGCTAGAAACACCATATATTTT
TRBJ2-1,few,.,TRBV5-1,13,CASSLTEYNEQFF,TGCGCCAGCAGCTTGACAGAATACAATGAGCAGTTCTTC
TRBJ2-7,.,TRBD2,TRBV5-1,15,CASSKTSGYLYEQYF,TGCGCCAGCAGCAAAACTAGCGGTTACCTCTACGAGCAGTACTTC
TRBJ2-5,.,TRBD2,TRBV5-6,16,CASSWTSGQGQETQYF,TGTGCCAGCAGCTGGACTAGCGGGCAAGGCCAAGAGACCCAGTACTTC
TRBJ1-5,few,.,TRBV28,15,CASSLPGEESQPQHF,TGTGCCAGCAGTTTACCTGGGGAGGAAAGTCAGCCCCAGCATTTT
TRBJ1-6,few,.,TRBV19,16,CASSHSGRRKLSPLHF,TGTGCCAGTAGTCATAGTGGACGGAGGAAGCTTTCACCCCTCCACTTT
TRBJ2-5,few,TRBD2,TRBV4-1,15,CASSQDQRESETQYF,TGCGCCAGCAGCCAAGATCAGCGGGAGTCGGAGACCCAGTACTTC
TRBJ1-1,.,.,TRBV6-5,14,CASSYGGSNTEAFF,TGTGCCAGCAGTTACGGGGGGTCGAACACTGAAGCTTTCTTT
TRBJ2-7,few,TRBD2,TRBV5-6,14,CASSLVASGRSEYF,TGTGCCAGCAGCTTGGTGGCTAGCGGGCGGAGTGAGTACTTC
TRBJ1-1,.,.,TRBV18,13,CASSPGQNTEAFF,TGTGCCAGCTCACCCGGACAGAACACTGAAGCTTTCTTT
TRBJ2-5,.,.,TRBV30,14,CACSGSRPQETQYF,TGTGCCTGCTCCGGGTCTAGGCCCCAAGAGACCCAGTACTTC
TRBJ1-4,few,TRBD1,TRBV15,14,CATSRGGTGEKLFF,TGTGCCACCAGCAGAGGGGGGACAGGAGAAAAACTGTTTTTT
TRBJ1-2,.,TRBD1,TRBV16,16,CASSQSETGGAYGYTF,TGTGCCAGCAGCCAATCGGAGACAGGGGGCGCCTATGGCTACACCTTC
TRBJ1-5,.,.,TRBV2,14,CASSEQGSGQPQHF,TGTGCCAGCAGTGAACAGGGTTCGGGTCAGCCCCAGCATTTT
TRBJ2-5,.,TRBD2,TRBV5-1,16,CASRSGTSAQQETQYF,TGCGCCAGCAGATCCGGGACTAGCGCCCAACAAGAGACCCAGTACTTC
TRBJ1-1,many,.,TRBV27,15,CASSYKPHRDTEAFF,TGTGCCAGCAGTTATAAGCCCCACAGGGACACTGAAGCTTTCTTT
TRBJ2-7,few,.,TRBV7-9,14,CASSLASGSDEQYF,TGTGCCAGCAGCTTAGCATCAGGGTCCGACGAGCAGTACTTC
TRBJ2-1,few,TRBD2,TRBV29-1,14,CSGSGTSGRNEQFF,TGCAGCGGTTCCGGGACTAGCGGGAGGAATGAGCAGTTCTTC
TRBJ2-2,.,.,TRBV2,15,CASSDGNVLTGELFF,TGTGCCAGCAGTGACGGGAACGTTCTCACCGGGGAGCTGTTTTTT
TRBJ1-2,few,TRBD1,TRBV5-1,15,CASSNPTGTPYGYTF,TGCGCCAGCTCTAACCCGACAGGGACCCCTTATGGCTACACCTTC
TRBJ1-2,few,.,TRBV6-5,14,CASSYGAGNYGYTF,TGTGCCAGCAGTTACGGGGCAGGGAACTATGGCTACACCTTC
TRBJ2-2,.,.,TRBV28,13,CASGGGLTGELFF,TGTGCCAGCGGAGGAGGGCTCACCGGGGAGCTGTTTTTT
TRBJ2-7,.,.,TRBV5-1,11,CASSLAGEQYF,TGCGCCAGCAGCTTGGCCGGGGAGCAGTACTTC